This T cell receptor (beta chain) was captured by sequencing in a study of monozygotic twins with cystic fibrosis (dated by TCRdb to about 2021). A note on the overall study: Barcoded libraries were prepared from about 3 micrograms of fragmented DNA with 15 PCR cycles. TCR beta repertoires were compared within and between 16 monozygotic twin pairs with cystic fibrosis so that genetic influence on V and J gene usage could be assessed. Twins were ranked among 800 to 1,200 cohort participants for weight-for-height and FEVPerc (FEV1 disease centile) on the day of blood sampling. Data for three of the twin pairs had already been reported earlier in a different context. Made up mostly of children and adolescents, the cohort included ten female and six male twin pairs ranging in age from about 2.0 to 36.4 years, with a median of about 10 years. What the study reported, not specific to this receptor: No association turned up between shared CDR3 numbers and age, concordance or disease severity, and the cohort was small. Simpson clonality was generally low (median 0.0095), suggesting a naive-dominated repertoire, with higher clonality in the most severely affected patients. The greatest similarity to the co-twin was observed for V gene usage in 13 of 16 pairs and for J usage in 8 of 16 pairs, which suggested genetic constraints. Nucleotide-identical clonotype sharing was significantly higher within monozygotic CF twin pairs than between unrelated CF individuals (P = 0.000026, Mann-Whitney).

Comments on this clone: Its target antigen remains unknown. Per-base quality was not reported, and no clone a single base away is much larger than it.

The twin pairs came from the European Cystic Fibrosis Twin and Sibling Study Cohort, which recruited patients from 150 to 200 CF clinics across 14 European countries. Zygosity and CFTR genotype were confirmed in-house, and zygosity was tested by multiplex PCR of nine short tandem repeat loci. Peripheral blood was taken from each twin, and clinical parameters were recorded on the day of blood sampling. Genomic DNA was isolated from peripheral blood cells with phenol/chloroform and kept in TE buffer at 4 degrees C. TCR beta CDR3 regions were amplified by multiplex PCR with the immunoSEQ immune profiling system according to the manufacturer's instructions. An Illumina NextSeq system was used to carry out the sequencing. On the authors' methods: Sequence data were processed on the immunoSEQ Analyzer platform, and clonality was calculated as the square root of Simpson's index of productive rearrangements. Similarity in V and J usage was quantified by Jensen-Shannon distance, and CDR3 generation probabilities were calculated with OLGA. Shared CDR3 sequences were searched against the immuneACCESS database (August 2020) and VDJdb (December 2020). TCRdb retrieved this table from immuneACCESS and kept in-frame rearrangements only. Not all clones are present; in checked studies, unresolved V genes account for under half, and no reason is known for the remainder. V and J calls and clone size are as listed in that table; D and trimming were resolved from the DNA. The sample table lists about 36,000 clones, over 70% of them with a count of one. In total, the top ten clones hold roughly 1.7% of the sample.

The junction carries 19 bases between V and J, which are trimmed by 3 bases and 7 bases respectively. From the cysteine through the phenylalanine, the CDR3 covers 15 amino acids. Kept here is only the CDR3 DNA, which spans 45 bases and is read in frame from base 1. Taken from the germline V gene, the CDR1 and CDR2 loops are SGDLS and YYNGEE. The origin of this receptor is a girl aged 2 to 10 with cystic fibrosis. Sequencing was carried out using blood. The V and J segments used are TRBV9 and TRBJ1-2; possibly the D gene is TRBD1, per 6 matching bases. The CDR3 region reads CASSASQGEGVGYTF. The bases are TGTGCCAGCAGCGCAAGCCAGGGAGAGGGGGTTGGCTACACCTTC.